The 6 T cell receptor beta chains given below trace back to one sample, sequenced in a study of human T cells and chemical hapten exposure. TCRdb re-analysed the RACE reads in MiXCR, keeping a single row per CDR3 protein. The data hold under 110,000 distinct CDR3 sequences, with 12% observed a single time. Regarding time point: pre-sensitization, week 0. The treatment: therapeutic diphenylcyclopropenone sensitization with weekly scalp DPC. This material consisted of whole blood, taken in connection with sensitization to the hapten diphenylcyclopropenone (DPC). The receptors come from a woman aged 45-65 years with alopecia areata. Some clones in this sample may be carry-over from other donors' samples.

This clonotype was detected many times. J is TRBJ1-5 and V is TRBV6-6; D possibly corresponds to TRBD1 (6 bases). Germline CDR1 and CDR2: MNHNY and SVGAGI (reference sequence). V was pared by 4 bases and J by 1 base, with 8 bases between. The CDR3 sequence is 14 residues long. This chain's CDR3 is CASSLGGSNQPQHF. Here the CDR3 DNA reads TGTGCCAGCAGTTTAGGGGGGAGCAATCAGCCCCAGCATTTT.

The chain has TRBV29-1 and TRBJ2-1, with 9 bases fitting TRBD2. This CDR3 contains 14 residues. Trimming at V came to 6 bases and at J to 1 base, leaving 4 bases not matched to a gene. From germline, CDR1 is SQVTM and CDR2 ANQGSEA. CDR3 amino acids: CSVVTSGSYNEQFF. DNA of the CDR3: TGCAGCGTGGTAACTAGCGGGTCCTACAATGAGCAGTTCTTC.

This clonotype has only a few counts. The V and J genes are TRBV28 and TRBJ2-7; tentative D call: TRBD1 (5 bases). The germline CDR1 and CDR2 sequences are MDHEN and SYDVKM. This CDR3 comprises 15 residues. Trimming removed 1 base at V and 3 bases at J, with 13 bases between. The CDR3 region has the DNA TGTGCCAGCAGTTTATCCTCCTCAGGGAACTACGAGCAGTACTTC. Translation: CASSLSSSGNYEQYF.

In its sample, this clonotype was seen many times. The chain joins TRBV21-1 to TRBJ2-7. TRBV21-1 is designated a pseudogene. The CDR3 length is 17 residues. As DNA, the CDR3 is TGTGCCAGCAGCAAAGACATACGTAGGCAGGAATGCTACGAGCAGTACTTC. This gives the protein CASSKDIRRQECYEQYF.

V gene TRBV11-2 combines with J gene TRBJ2-3; D is ambiguous. There are 12 residues in the CDR3. In germline, CDR1 is SGHAT, CDR2 FQNNGV. Trimming removed 4 bases at V and 14 bases at J, with 16 bases between. CDR3: CASSSEATRGYF. The DNA of the CDR3 is TGTGCCAGCAGCTCCGAGGCTACCCGAGGGTATTTT. The variable domain in full, with the rest retrieved from reference TRBV11-2 and TRBJ2-3, is EAGVAQSPRYKIIEKRQSVAFWCNPISGHATLYWYQQILGQGPKLLIQFQNNGVVDDSQLPKDRFSAERLKGVDSTLKIQPAKLEDSAVYLCASSSEATRGYFGPGTRLTVL.

There are many counts of this clonotype. The chain is built from TRBV27 and TRBJ1-1, with unresolved D. Trimming took 2 bases from V and 8 from J, leaving 15 bases between them. This CDR3 comprises 14 residues. Germline V gene lookup returns CDR1 MNHEY and CDR2 SMNVEV (reference sequence). The DNA of the CDR3 is TGTGCCAGCAGTTTACAGAGGCCGGGGAACGAAGCTTTCTTT. Its protein product is CASSLQRPGNEAFF.